This T cell receptor beta chain was recorded in a study of cytomegalovirus exposure and HLA in healthy donors. This PCR relied on a set of 60 Vbeta primers and 13 Jbeta primers. Sequencing was performed with immunoSEQ multiplex PCR; in TCRdb, only in-frame clones are kept and a portion is missing. The sample gives some 220,000 clones, about 88% of which show up once; roughly 0.24% is in the top ten. With V trimmed by 6 bases and J by 4 bases, 9 bases remained unmatched. The CDR3 extends over 15 amino acids. Germline values: CDR1 SSHAT, CDR2 FNYEAQ (reference sequence). The sequence was collected from a girl aged 2 to 9 in good health and CMV-seronegative. The J gene is TRBJ2-5, the V gene TRBV7-7, with 9 bases lining up with TRBD1. Sequenced: PBMCs. The chain's CDR3 is CASSPSRDRVETQYF. CDR3 nucleotide sequence: TGTGCCAGCAGTCCGAGCCGGGACAGGGTAGAGACCCAGTACTTC.